The sequence of this T cell receptor (beta chain) was determined in a study of regulatory T cells in long-lasting Graves disease. The time point denotes: persistent/refractory GD, antithyroid drugs over 5 years with positive TRAb. From RNA extracted from PBMCs, the TCR library was made. Many counts were recorded for this clonotype. Arm-PCR of CDR3 regions and iRepertoire HTBI primers were used to build TCR beta libraries. Via MiXCR, TCRdb re-called the multiplex PCR reads, giving one row per CDR3 protein. This sample has around 340,000 distinct CDR3 sequences; 15% to 20% occur once, and the top ten carry 25% to 30%. The receptor was isolated from a female donor with Graves disease. The starting material was peripheral blood mononuclear cells (PBMCs), obtained when the disease was refractory, from a patient treated with antithyroid drugs.

The CDR3: CARVLVRGAYQETQYF. The CDR3 nucleotides are TGTGCCCGCGTACTCGTGCGCGGGGCGTACCAAGAGACCCAGTACTTC. This chain joins TRBV7-3 and TRBJ2-5; tentative D call: TRBD2 (6 bases). V gave up 11 bases and J gave up 0 bases, with 22 bases separating them. The CDR3 is 16 residues long. Germline V lookup: CDR1 SGHTA, CDR2 FQGTGA.